This TCR beta chain derives from a study of T-cell memory formation after mild COVID-19. TCRdb re-analysed the 5' RACE reads in MiXCR, keeping a single row per CDR3 protein. The table lists fewer than 140,000 distinct CDR3 sequences, about a sixth of them singletons. V dropped 5 bases and J dropped 6; count of bases not matched to a gene: 7. Germline V CDR1 and CDR2: DFQATT, SNEGSKA (reference sequence). The CDR3 runs 13 residues. This clonotype was found a few times. This sequence joins TRBV20-1 and TRBJ2-7; 10 positions match TRBD2. This TCR was sampled from an adult woman who had mild COVID-19 (a few samples of this study predate the infection). Cell type and time point are not known. The sequencing sample was made of PBMCs or a T cell subset sorted from them (not recorded which). The CDR3, as DNA: TGCAGTGCTTGGACTAGCGGAACGTCCGAGCAGTACTTC. Translation: CSAWTSGTSEQYF.